A single sample is the source of the 22 T cell receptor beta chains below, sequenced in a study of T-cell reconstitution after alpha-beta-depleted transplantation in children. A TCRbeta library incorporating unique molecular identifiers was prepared. One entry per CDR3 protein results from TCRdb running MiXCR on the PCR reads. This table has about 350,000 distinct CDR3 sequences, about an eighth appearing once. The sample here was PBMCs, taken from the stem cell graft. The receptor source for this set is a human donor who donated a stem cell graft to a child with Fanconi anemia.

This clonotype came up a few times. V and J are TRBV20-1 and TRBJ1-5, with D perhaps matching TRBD1 (5 bases). CDR3 length: 15 amino acids. Germline V gene data show CDR1 as DFQATT and CDR2 as SNEGSKA (reference sequence). V was trimmed by 0 bases and J by 1 base, leaving 10 bases between them. CDR3 DNA sequence: TGCAGTGCTAGAGATTTAAGGGGCAGCAATCAGCCCCAGCATTTT. Its translation: CSARDLRGSNQPQHF.

This clonotype has only a few counts. The chain carries TRBV23-1 and TRBJ2-3; D unresolved. TRBV23-1 is an open reading frame, and its role is uncertain. The CDR3 is 11 residues long. The germline V and J ends were trimmed by 8 bases and 3 bases, with 6 bases remaining between them. CDR3 loop: CASPRTDTQYF. CDR3 in DNA: TGCGCCAGCCCTAGAACAGATACGCAGTATTTT.

This clonotype came up a few times. The genes are TRBV4-3 and TRBJ2-2; 8 nucleotides align to TRBD1. Germline CDR1 and CDR2: LGHNA and YSLEER. The CDR3 covers 13 residues. The J segment lost 8 bases and the V segment lost 7 bases, leaving 6 bases of the junction unmatched. The CDR3: CASNPGGAGELFF. The CDR3 DNA sequence: TGCGCCAGCAACCCAGGGGGCGCGGGGGAGCTGTTTTTT.

This clonotype was detected ten times or more. This chain links TRBV20-1 with TRBJ1-3; the D gene is possibly TRBD1 (5 bases). V was clipped by 1 base and J by 4 bases, with 8 bases between them. CDR1 and CDR2 from the germline V gene are DFQATT and SNEGSKA (reference sequence). The CDR3 totals 13 residues. The CDR3 DNA reads TGCAGTGCTAGAGTGACAGTAGGAAACACCATATATTTT. Amino acid sequence: CSARVTVGNTIYF.

At least ten counts were recorded for this clonotype. V usage is TRBV10-1 and J usage is TRBJ1-1; D gene ambiguous. V shed 2 bases and J shed 1 base, with 5 bases lying between them. CDR3 size: 13 residues. Germline values: CDR1 WNHNN, CDR2 SYGVQD (reference sequence). CDR3 nucleotide sequence: TGCGCCAGCAGTGAGCTCCGGAACACTGAAGCTTTCTTT. As protein: CASSELRNTEAFF.

The table lists this clonotype with many counts. The chain links TRBV29-1 to TRBJ2-2; D may match TRBD1 or TRBD2 (5 bases each). The V and J ends lost 6 bases and 5 bases respectively, with 16 bases between them. This CDR3 spans 14 amino acids. Per germline, CDR1 SQVTM and CDR2 ANQGSEA. CDR3 sequence (DNA): TGCAGCGTGGCCCCCGGGACCAGGACCGGGGAGCTGTTTTTT. Its translation: CSVAPGTRTGELFF.

In its sample, this clonotype was seen a few times. The chain couples TRBV20-1 to TRBJ2-3; 10 nucleotides line up with TRBD2. CDR3 length equals 13 residues. CDR1 DFQATT and CDR2 SNEGSKA come from the germline V gene (reference sequence). J was trimmed by 5 bases and V by 7 bases; bases with no gene match: 6. This CDR3 is CSVASGGKDTQYF. DNA for the CDR3: TGCAGTGTGGCTAGCGGGGGTAAAGATACGCAGTATTTT.

This clonotype was seen a handful of times. The rearrangement links TRBV11-3 to TRBJ1-1, with D perhaps matching TRBD1 (5 bases). The length of the CDR3 is 12 residues. Trimming removed 3 bases at V and 4 bases at J, with 6 bases between. Germline values: CDR1 SGHNT, CDR2 YENEEA. CDR3 nucleotide sequence: TGTGCCAGCAGCTTGGGACTCACTGAAGCTTTCTTT. It encodes CASSLGLTEAFF.

The rearrangement uses TRBV6-6 and TRBJ2-7; D call uncertain. Germline CDR1 is MNHNY and CDR2 is SVGAGI (reference sequence). V lost 0 bases, J lost 3 bases, and 6 bases lay in between. The CDR3 spans 13 residues. CDR3 DNA sequence: TGTGCCAGCAGTTACTCCCTGAACTACGAGCAGTACTTC. This codes for CASSYSLNYEQYF.

At least ten counts were recorded for this clonotype. This chain joins TRBV5-1 and TRBJ2-5; TRBD1 matches at 10 bases. Germline V gives CDR1 SGHRS, CDR2 YFSETQ. After removal of 1 base from V and 4 bases from J, the junction contained 4 bases not matched to a gene. This CDR3 comprises 15 residues. The CDR3 bases are TGCGCCAGCAGCTTGACGGGACAGGGGCCAGAGACCCAGTACTTC. This codes for CASSLTGQGPETQYF.

In this sample, this clonotype turned up a few times. The rearrangement links TRBV12-3 or TRBV12-4 to TRBJ2-7; perhaps D is TRBD1 or TRBD2 (5 bases each). Trimming left V 6 bases short and J 2 bases short, with 14 bases between. The CDR3 totals 14 residues. CDR3 protein: CASRRGSGAYEQYF. The CDR3 DNA sequence: TGTGCCAGCAGGAGGGGTTCCGGGGCCTACGAGCAGTACTTC.

This chain links TRBV7-2 with TRBJ2-1; 9 nucleotides agree with TRBD2. CDR3 size: 16 residues. Germline CDR1 SGHTA, CDR2 FQGNSA. The V segment lost 1 base and the J segment 4 bases; nucleotides outside the gene matches: 5. In nucleotides, the CDR3 is TGTGCCAGCAGCTTAGATAGCGGGGGCCCATACAATGAGCAGTTCTTC. Translation: CASSLDSGGPYNEQFF.

This clonotype was observed at least ten times. The genes are TRBV4-3 and TRBJ1-2, with D possibly matching TRBD1 (5 bases). Germline V gene sequence: CDR1 LGHNA, CDR2 YSLEER. CDR3 size: 14 residues. Trimming stripped 3 bases from V and 2 bases from J, with 10 bases between. CDR3 sequence (DNA): TGCGCCAGCAGCCACCAGACAGAAAACTATGGCTACACCTTC. Translated: CASSHQTENYGYTF.

The chain employs TRBV5-1 and TRBJ2-3; D could derive from TRBD1 or TRBD2 (5 bases each). The CDR3 spans 16 residues. Trimming took 0 bases from V and 3 from J, leaving 14 bases between them. CDR1 and CDR2 (germline): SGHRS, YFSETQ. The CDR3 DNA reads TGCGCCAGCAGCTTGGGGGGAGCAGGGAATACAGATACGCAGTATTTT. Its translation is CASSLGGAGNTDTQYF.

The J gene is TRBJ2-5, the V gene TRBV11-2; D unclear. The CDR3 is 15 amino acids. The V gene lost 2 bases and the J gene lost 9 bases, with 19 bases spanning the gap. In germline, CDR1 is SGHAT, CDR2 FQNNGV. The CDR3 here is CASSLSPLPERPQYF. CDR3 DNA: TGTGCCAGCAGCTTAAGTCCCCTCCCCGAGAGGCCCCAGTACTTC.

This clonotype was observed many times. V is TRBV9 and J is TRBJ2-3; D tentatively reads TRBD1 or TRBD2 (5 bases each). The CDR3 is made up of 15 amino acids. V dropped 3 bases and J dropped 1 base, with 12 bases sitting between them. Germline-derived CDR1 and CDR2 are SGDLS and YYNGEE. The CDR3 nucleotides read TGTGCCAGCAGCGCATGGGACCACCGCACAGATACGCAGTATTTT. Translation: CASSAWDHRTDTQYF.

This clonotype was counted a few times. The V and J genes are TRBV12-3 or TRBV12-4 and TRBJ2-5; unclear D gene. V was clipped by 5 bases and J by 4 bases, with 14 bases between them. The CDR3 runs to 14 residues. The CDR3 region is CASSIRGPGETQYF. The CDR3 DNA is TGTGCCAGCAGTATCCGAGGACCAGGAGAGACCCAGTACTTC.

This clonotype has at least ten counts. The J gene is TRBJ2-2, the V gene TRBV4-3; no clear D gene. The ends were cut back, 4 bases at V and 8 bases at J, with 11 bases in the middle. Per germline, CDR1 LGHNA and CDR2 YSLEER. The CDR3 contains 13 residues. The CDR3 loop reads CASSRVGVGELFF. In DNA form, the CDR3 reads TGCGCCAGCAGCCGCGTGGGTGTAGGGGAGCTGTTTTTT.

This chain connects TRBV7-2 to TRBJ2-2, with 8 positions matching TRBD1. Germline lookup yields CDR1 SGHTA and CDR2 FQGNSA. J gave up 6 bases and V 1 base, and 4 bases lay outside the gene matches. The CDR3 has 15 amino acids. The CDR3 DNA sequence: TGTGCCAGCAGCTTAGGCGACAGGGGATCCGGGGAGCTGTTTTTT. Amino acids: CASSLGDRGSGELFF.

This clonotype was detected a few times. This chain joins TRBV29-1 and TRBJ1-4; D is undetermined. This CDR3 is 12 amino acids long. Trimming shortened V by 6 bases and J by 6 bases, and 11 bases separated the two germline ends. Looked up from germline, CDR1 is SQVTM and CDR2 is ANQGSEA. For the CDR3, the DNA is TGCAGCGTGGGCGGTGTGGATGAAAAACTGTTTTTT. As protein: CSVGGVDEKLFF. The full variable domain, its missing parts supplied by reference TRBV29-1 and TRBJ1-4, is SAVISQKPSRDICQRGTSLTIQCQVDSQVTMMFWYRQQPGQSLTLIATANQGSEATYESGFVIDKFPISRPNLTFSTLTVSNMSPEDSSIYLCSVGGVDEKLFFGSGTQLSVL.

This clonotype was found many times. The V and J genes are TRBV29-1 and TRBJ1-1; no reliable D call. Trimming removed 4 bases from V and 0 bases from J, with 9 bases in between. The V gene's germline CDR1 is SQVTM and CDR2 ANQGSEA. The CDR3 is made up of 13 amino acids. The CDR3 sequence is CSVAYLMNTEAFF. For the CDR3, the DNA is TGCAGCGTTGCCTATCTCATGAACACTGAAGCTTTCTTT.

The genes are TRBV7-8 and TRBJ1-5; 7 nucleotides align to TRBD1. The CDR3 is made up of 16 amino acids. J was trimmed by 4 bases and V by 3 bases; bases with no gene match: 9. Germline values: CDR1 SGHVS, CDR2 FQNEAQ. The CDR3 loop is CASSFYAGTENQPQHF. The DNA of the CDR3 is TGTGCCAGCAGCTTTTATGCCGGGACAGAGAATCAGCCCCAGCATTTT.